These T cell receptor beta chains were read from a single sample in a study of Graves' ophthalmopathy and Graves' hyperthyroidism. TCRdb redid the calling of the multiplex PCR reads with MiXCR, one entry per CDR3 protein. The table includes about 550,000 distinct CDR3 sequences, just under 40% detected once. Material for sequencing was peripheral blood or thyroid tissue (not recorded which). These receptors originate from an adult man with Graves' hyperthyroidism. Each CDR3 is given with its conserved first and last residue.

V: TRBV7-8; CDR3: CASREPTSGGTYEQYF
V: TRBV29-1; CDR3: CSVDVGYEQYF
V: TRBV7-2; CDR3: CASSSRQGRNEQFF
V: TRBV2; CDR3: CASSEARRGSKETQYF
V: TRBV6-5; CDR3: CASSQDGPGGYQETQYF
V: TRBV12-3/TRBV12-4; CDR3: CASSLRAGEGYEQYF
V: TRBV12-3/TRBV12-4; CDR3: CASSFGTGRQETQYF
V: TRBV27; CDR3: CASSPGQGRSDTEAFF
V: TRBV24-1; CDR3: CATSDPVGTGYQETQYF
V: TRBV7-8; CDR3: CASSLWLAGEGQETQYF
V: TRBV24-1; CDR3: CATSDLGAGGRSSYEQYF
V: TRBV29-1; CDR3: CSVEQGLREKLFF
V: TRBV14; CDR3: CASSPGRAVQETQYF
V: TRBV27; CDR3: CASSGWVSNEQYF
V: TRBV25-1; CDR3: CASSRTSGQGSNQETQYF
V: TRBV7-2; CDR3: CASSCGTSGTQYF
V: TRBV19; CDR3: CASSKNNEQFF
V: TRBV3-1; CDR3: CASSPTPGQVNTEAFF
V: TRBV5-1; CDR3: CASSPSTGGMGTIYF
V: TRBV28; CDR3: CASSHYGYTF
V: TRBV7-9; CDR3: CASSQVNRLGWDTEAFF
V: TRBV7-9; CDR3: CASSLVLGEQYF
V: TRBV7-8; CDR3: CASSLATSGVPRKYQETQYF
V: TRBV29-1; CDR3: CSVDQGQLNYGYTF
V: TRBV7-3; CDR3: CASSLPGWETQYF
V: TRBV20-1; CDR3: CSARDKGLSGELFF
V: TRBV7-6; CDR3: CASRAWTDMNTEAFF
V: TRBV20-1; CDR3: CGATGTSGSTEQYF
V: TRBV6-5; CDR3: CASSYSGRNTEAFF
V: TRBV5-6; CDR3: CASSFGTLATNEKLFF
V: TRBV24-1; CDR3: CATSLGDEQFF
V: TRBV20-1; CDR3: CSAEQGAAYEQYF
V: TRBV9; CDR3: CASSVPPRPEQYF
V: TRBV6-2/TRBV6-3; CDR3: CASSFDFDEQYF
V: TRBV15; CDR3: CATSSEGGSDNQPQHF
V: TRBV27; CDR3: CASSPAGGDETQYF
V: TRBV7-9; CDR3: CAWSGGLAGTSYEQYF
V: TRBV5-1; CDR3: CASSFGPGTDTQYF
V: TRBV7-9; CDR3: CARTGNTGELFF
V: TRBV28; CDR3: CASSEGPPNYGYTF
V: TRBV5-1; CDR3: CASSLDQTGTYEQYF
V: TRBV29-1; CDR3: CTSLGTVEAFF
V: TRBV24-1; CDR3: CATSDRTGLETQYF
V: TRBV19; CDR3: CASNYLGGGTANEKLFF
V: TRBV12-3/TRBV12-4; CDR3: CASTGQGLFGYTF
V: TRBV12-3/TRBV12-4; CDR3: CASSPWPFPQDTEAFF
V: TRBV20-1; CDR3: CSAGPNNYGYTF
V: TRBV28; CDR3: CASSLPGTGSYEQYF
V: TRBV24-1; CDR3: CATSDDSGQFNTQYF
V: TRBV27; CDR3: CASSLWGNSPLHF
V: TRBV24-1; CDR3: CATSGDGGYEQYF
V: TRBV29-1; CDR3: CSVGSRDGEKLFF
V: TRBV5-4; CDR3: CASSPGGYAGNTEAFF
V: TRBV19; CDR3: CASRPGGVGELFF
V: TRBV15; CDR3: CATSRGSRVGDYGYTF